Listed below are T cell receptor beta chains from one sample, sequenced in a study of identical twins. One entry per CDR3 protein results from TCRdb running MiXCR on the 5' RACE reads. This table holds about 210,000 distinct CDR3 sequences, around a tenth found once. Sequencing was performed on memory (CD45RO+) T cells sorted from blood. All receptors come from a woman between 18 and 30 years old in good health. The CDR3 runs from the conserved cysteine through the conserved F or W.

>TRBV24-1|TRBJ2-1
CATSDSSSGVNEQFF
>TRBV25-1|TRBJ2-1
CASSEGDFGYNEQFF
>TRBV7-9|TRBJ1-1
CASSLGLFQNTEAFF
>TRBV10-3|TRBJ2-7
CAISGLAPGEQYF
>TRBV7-9|TRBJ2-5
CASSLVFTTSGETQYF
>TRBV7-3|TRBJ1-3
CASSLTREDTIYF
>TRBV6-5|TRBJ2-3
CASSSTGVTDTQYF
>TRBV7-9|TRBJ2-7
CASSPGGSEQYF
>TRBV12-3/TRBV12-4|TRBJ2-7
CASSSTSGNGEQYF
>TRBV3-1|TRBJ1-2
CASSQDGYGYTF
>TRBV7-2|TRBJ2-7
CASSLTSSGASYEQYF
>TRBV3-1|TRBJ2-1
CASSQDPGIDEQFF
>TRBV12-3/TRBV12-4|TRBJ2-1
CASSPGVDNEQFF
>TRBV11-2|TRBJ2-7
CASRRPGTSYEQYF
>TRBV20-1|TRBJ2-1
CSAVGLTSGRSPNEQFF
>TRBV27|TRBJ2-2
CASSQTGSATGELFF
>TRBV3-1|TRBJ2-1
CASSQATRNGREREQFF
>TRBV20-1|TRBJ1-1
CSAREGSGIAEAFF
>TRBV5-1|TRBJ2-3
CASSAHRGDTQYF
>TRBV5-1|TRBJ1-2
CASHEGYGYTF
>TRBV27|TRBJ1-1
CASSPTRYDYMNTEAFF
>TRBV11-3|TRBJ2-2
CASSHRLTSGTGELFF
>TRBV7-9|TRBJ1-1
CASSRGGGMNTEAFF
>TRBV7-9|TRBJ2-3
CASNSKEREHTDTQYF
>TRBV6-5|TRBJ2-7
CASSYSIQGIHEQYF
>TRBV3-1|TRBJ2-1
CASSQDPSGGADEQFF
>TRBV20-1|TRBJ2-1
CSASPGVRWGADNEQFF
>TRBV6-1|TRBJ1-5
CASSPPTTGLGQPQHF
>TRBV9|TRBJ2-2
CASSVRDRTNTGELFF
>TRBV18|TRBJ2-7
CASSPWGQSSYEQYF
>TRBV29-1|TRBJ1-1
CSVTMNTEAFF
>TRBV3-1|TRBJ2-7
CASSQGTGGPYEQYF
>TRBV11-2|TRBJ2-1
CASSSRLGGIYNEQFF
>TRBV7-2|TRBJ1-2
CASSVNQGFYGYTF
>TRBV7-2|TRBJ2-3
CASSPRGGRTDTQYF
>TRBV15|TRBJ1-1
CATSNRGVSFF
>TRBV29-1|TRBJ1-2
CSGTDRGNYGYTF
>TRBV4-3|TRBJ1-1
CASSSQGGIGTEAFF
>TRBV5-1|TRBJ2-5
CASSFGTSGVKETQYF
>TRBV11-2|TRBJ2-1
CASSFGEYNEQFF